This entry lists 2 T cell receptor beta chains sequenced from one sample in a study of blood T cell dynamics during melanoma immunotherapy. Time point noted: pre-treatment baseline. Measured with immunoSEQ multiplex PCR; TCRdb has only the in-frame clones, and not every one. This table holds 17,000 or so clones, 65% to 90% found once. The material was blood, obtained from a patient treated with checkpoint blockade. These receptors were taken from a human donor with melanoma.

The chain uses TRBV19 and TRBJ2-7, with TRBD2 matching 10 bases. With 5 bases clipped from V and 0 bases from J, the junction kept 4 bases outside the gene matches. CDR1 and CDR2 (germline): LNHDA, SQIVND (reference sequence). The CDR3 sequence is 15 residues long. The CDR3 region has the DNA TGTGCCAGTAGTCTAGCGGGAGTGGCCTCCTACGAGCAGTACTTC. Its translation is CASSLAGVASYEQYF.

The CDR3 sequence is CASSQGTGFSYEQYF. The CDR3 DNA is TGTGCCAGCAGCCAAGGAACAGGATTCTCCTACGAGCAGTACTTC. The rearrangement links TRBV14 to TRBJ2-5; weak D call: TRBD1 (5 bases). Gene TRBJ2-7 matches the end of the DNA better, so the J call may be wrong. The CDR3 contains 15 residues. Germline CDR1 and CDR2: SGHDN and FVKESK.